Presented here are 15 T cell receptor beta chains from one specimen sequenced in a study of blood T cell repertoires in COVID-19. The protocol was immunoSEQ multiplex PCR, while the TCRdb copy is restricted to in-frame clones and leaves out a portion. In the table there are approximately 230,000 clones, about 86% of which are singletons. What was sequenced was peripheral blood. The receptors originated from a man older than 75 with acute or convalescent COVID-19.

In the case of this clone: One junction end does not reproduce the germline sequence, and a read error may be involved. The chain is built from TRBV7-7 and TRBJ2-1, with 7 bases fitting TRBD2. CDR1 is SSHAT, CDR2 FNYEAQ, per germline (reference sequence). The CDR3 totals 14 residues. The CDR3 DNA is TGTGCTAGCAGCCCTACTCCTAGCGGTAATGAGCAGTTCTTC. Its protein is CASSPTPSGNEQFF.

V usage is TRBV2 and J usage is TRBJ1-5; TRBD1 might be the D (6 bases). This CDR3 has 13 amino acids. The germline gives CDR1 SNHLY, CDR2 FYNNEI. The germline V and J ends were trimmed by 4 bases and 5 bases, with 9 bases remaining between them. This CDR3 is CASSADRDQPQHF. The DNA of the CDR3 is TGTGCCAGCAGTGCGGACAGAGATCAGCCCCAGCATTTT.

This sequence joins TRBV19 and TRBJ2-2; D unresolved. Per germline, CDR1 LNHDA and CDR2 SQIVND (reference sequence). The CDR3 extends over 15 amino acids. Deletions cut 6 bases from V and 2 bases from J, with 13 bases between. The CDR3 loop is CASRNPRVNTGELFF. The CDR3 coding sequence is TGTGCCAGTAGGAACCCCCGGGTAAACACCGGGGAGCTGTTTTTT.

The V gene is TRBV7-6, the J gene TRBJ1-3; D gene ambiguous. Trimming pared 5 bases from V and 2 bases from J, leaving 16 bases between. Germline V gives CDR1 SGHVS, CDR2 FNYEAQ. This CDR3 contains 16 residues. The CDR3 here is CASSQTSGGTGNTIYF. For the CDR3, the DNA is TGTGCCAGCAGCCAAACGTCAGGTGGCACTGGAAACACCATATATTTT.

The chain recombines TRBV14 with TRBJ2-1; a possible D gene is TRBD1 (6 bases). The length of the CDR3 is 14 residues. V lost 7 bases to trimming and J lost 8 bases, with 18 bases between them. The germline V gene encodes CDR1 SGHDN and CDR2 FVKESK. The CDR3 DNA follows: TGTGCCAGCAATTATGGACAGTTTGTCGATGAGCAGTTCTTC. Protein sequence: CASNYGQFVDEQFF.

This sequence joins TRBV6-5 and TRBJ1-1; D is undetermined. In germline, CDR1 is MNHEY, CDR2 SVGAGI. V lost 0 bases, J lost 2 bases, and 10 bases lay in between. The CDR3 loop spans 15 amino acids. The CDR3 loop is CASSYSRRANTEAFF. The CDR3 DNA follows: TGTGCCAGCAGTTACTCGAGGAGGGCCAACACTGAAGCTTTCTTT.

The chain joins TRBV4-2 to TRBJ2-3, with 12 nucleotides matching TRBD1. CDR3 length: 19 amino acids. V lost 3 bases and J lost 6; bases outside the gene matches: 16. Germline V gives CDR1 LGHNA, CDR2 YNFKEQ. CDR3 in amino acids: CASSHGTGGYIANRDTQYF. DNA of the CDR3: TGTGCCAGCAGCCATGGGACAGGGGGCTATATCGCGAATAGGGATACGCAGTATTTT.

The genes are TRBV16 and TRBJ1-6; D gene unclear. In germline, CDR1 is KGHSY, CDR2 FQNENV. Trimming took off 0 bases at V and 10 bases at J, with 22 bases between the two ends. The length of the CDR3 is 18 residues. The CDR3 DNA sequence: TGTGCCAGCAGCCAATCATATCGGCCCCGTGGAGGGCGATCACCCCTCCACTTT. Translating it yields CASSQSYRPRGGRSPLHF.

The chain couples TRBV4-3 to TRBJ2-1; 10 nucleotides align to TRBD2. The CDR3 is made up of 17 amino acids. V was clipped by 1 base and J by 2 bases; unmatched bases: 5. Per germline, CDR1 LGHNA and CDR2 YSLEER. CDR3 in amino acids: CASSQGTSGATYNEQFF. The CDR3 DNA sequence: TGCGCCAGCAGCCAAGGGACTAGCGGAGCGACCTACAATGAGCAGTTCTTC.

V usage is TRBV28 and J usage is TRBJ2-1; 7 positions agree with TRBD2. The CDR3 contains 15 residues. CDR1 MDHEN and CDR2 SYDVKM come from the germline V gene. Trimming removed 6 bases from V and 7 bases from J; junction bases left unmatched: 12. The CDR3 DNA sequence: TGTGCCAGCAGCACGATTTGGGGGGGTGGAAATGAGCAGTTCTTC. Its translation: CASSTIWGGGNEQFF.

This clone was seen just once. This chain uses TRBV6-1 with TRBJ1-1; D unclear. Germline lookup yields CDR1 MNHNS and CDR2 SASEGT. V lost 1 base and J 1 base, leaving 10 bases between the germline ends. This CDR3 comprises 15 residues. In DNA form, the CDR3 reads TGTGCCAGCAGTGAAGTTGTGTACGGGAACACTGAAGCTTTCTTT. Protein: CASSEVVYGNTEAFF.

V is TRBV10-3 and J is TRBJ2-1, with 7 bases fitting TRBD2. The CDR3 is made up of 17 amino acids. CDR1 is ENHRY and CDR2 is SYGVKD in the germline V gene. The trim removed 1 base at V and 4 bases at J, leaving 10 bases unmatched. This CDR3 reads CAISEYEGGSLYNEQFF. For the CDR3, the DNA is TGTGCCATCAGTGAGTACGAGGGAGGGTCTTTATACAATGAGCAGTTCTTC.

This clone has more than one count but fewer than ten. The chain couples TRBV4-2 to TRBJ1-5; D is possibly TRBD1 (5 bases). V lost 5 bases, J lost 6 bases, and 14 bases lay in between. Germline CDR1 is LGHNA and CDR2 is YNFKEQ. This CDR3 is 14 amino acids long. The chain's CDR3 is CASSESGGGQPQHF. CDR3 DNA: TGTGCCAGCAGCGAAAGCGGGGGGGGTCAGCCCCAGCATTTT.

The rearrangement links TRBV5-4 to TRBJ2-1; 8 bases fit TRBD1. CDR3 size: 18 residues. CDR1 and CDR2 from the germline V gene are SGHNT and YYREEE (reference sequence). V shed 0 bases and J 8 bases; nucleotides not matched to a gene: 16. CDR3 DNA: TGTGCCAGCAGCTTGGTTTCTATTTTAGGGCAGGGGGCACATGAGCAGTTCTTC. Translated, it gives CASSLVSILGQGAHEQFF.

The gene calls are TRBV20-1 and TRBJ2-5; 9 nucleotides align to TRBD2. The germline V gene encodes CDR1 DFQATT and CDR2 SNEGSKA (reference sequence). The V segment lost 3 bases and the J segment 1 base; nucleotides outside the gene matches: 12. The length of the CDR3 is 17 residues. The CDR3 DNA sequence: TGCAGTGCTAGTGCGGCTAGCGGGGCGACTCTCCAAGAGACCCAGTACTTC. It codes for CSASAASGATLQETQYF.